The TCR beta chain described here comes from a study of PD-L1 blockade in urothelial cancer (dated by TCRdb to 2016 to 2017). The study in broad terms: All patients started therapy at some point between 2014 and 2016 and received atezolizumab 1,200 mg intravenously every 3 weeks. TCR sequencing covered pretreatment tumor samples and matched, serially collected peripheral blood taken before and after atezolizumab treatment. Pretreatment blood TCR-seq was available for under 35 patients, at least one posttreatment blood collection was obtained for approximately 25 patients, and tumor TCR-seq was available for approximately 25 patients. About 85% of the roughly 30 patients were males with bladder-origin urothelial cancer, and about two thirds of the roughly 30 reported a prior smoking history. Progression-free survival longer than 6 months counted as durable clinical benefit, and TCR features were additionally tested against both progression-free and overall survival. Whole exome sequencing and RNA sequencing of pretreatment tumors were performed alongside TCR sequencing in the same patients. Patients had an ECOG performance status of 0 or 1 and had received between 0 and 3 prior chemotherapy regimens. Blood samples gave a median of roughly 150,000 T cells and 80,000 or so unique TCRs, with a median clonality of approximately 0.078. Blood samples were analyzed at two time points: 3 weeks after treatment start (second dose) and 6 weeks after treatment start. An exploratory multi-omic analysis was conducted of the somatic, immune and clinical correlates of response to PD-L1 blockade with atezolizumab in urothelial cancer. About 10 patients reached durable clinical benefit, while 15 to 25 patients did not.

Study-wide conclusions, independent of this receptor: Among patients with durable benefit, tumor-associated TCR clones showed greater expansion in peripheral blood 3 weeks after treatment started (n ≈ 20, p = 0.022). Improved progression-free and overall survival was associated with having pretreatment peripheral blood TCR clonality below the median. Because the sample size was small (n of about 29) and many exploratory analyses were performed, the results are intended to be hypothesis-generating.

Each PCR received spiked-in synthetic TCR analog templates so that absolute template abundance could be estimated from read counts. Using the immunoSEQ assay, TCRbeta CDR3 regions were amplified from genomic DNA with bias-controlled V and J gene primers. Sequencing of rearranged TCRbeta segments was done at approximately 20X coverage. Per the original workflow: Clustering was used to correct sequencing errors, and CDR3s were annotated against IMGT so that V, D and J genes could be assigned. Out-of-frame and stop-codon sequences were excluded, and only productive TCRbeta rearrangements were used in downstream analyses. To compute clonality, Shannon entropy was normalized by the log of the number of unique productive sequences and then subtracted from one. Clones differing between time points or between blood and tumor were identified by Fisher's exact test with Benjamini-Hochberg correction at adjusted p below 0.01. Here the immuneACCESS table is served through TCRdb, limited to in-frame sequences with V and J called. Missing clones are a known gap in these copies; in checked studies unresolved V genes cover under half, and the rest lacks a known reason. V and J calls and clone size are copied from that table; D and trimming were computed from the DNA. Recorded for this sample are tens of thousands of clones; around 87% of them occurred a single time. 1.5% to 2% of the sample rests with the top ten.

The sample's time point, from its label and the paper: pretreatment peripheral blood. The cohort comprised nearly 30 patients with locally advanced or metastatic urothelial carcinoma treated at Memorial Sloan Kettering on a trial protocol. Peripheral blood mononuclear cells were collected pretreatment and during treatment, at between 1 and 8 total time points per patient. The Qiagen DNeasy Blood extraction kit was used to purify genomic DNA from total PBMCs and tumor samples. PBMCs were collected pretreatment and during treatment and were isolated and stored as previously described. Comments on this clone: What antigen it recognizes has not been identified. No much larger clonotype is one base removed from it; base qualities were not supplied.

Ends trimmed: V by 5 bases, J by 3 bases; bases unmatched to a gene: 2. The germline V gene encodes CDR1 LGHNT and CDR2 FRNRAP. Inclusive of the bounding cysteine and phenylalanine, the CDR3 is 14 residues long. The read is trimmed to its CDR3 DNA, 42 bases read in frame from base 1. Sequenced here: PBMCs, sampled around atezolizumab (anti-PD-L1) treatment. The rearranged segments are TRBV12-5 and TRBJ2-3; the central 10 bases match TRBD2. The origin of this receptor is a man between 60 and 70 years old with urothelial cancer. The CDR3 protein sequence reads: CASGPSGGTDTQYF. Here is the DNA: TGTGCTAGTGGTCCTAGCGGGGGAACAGATACGCAGTATTTT.